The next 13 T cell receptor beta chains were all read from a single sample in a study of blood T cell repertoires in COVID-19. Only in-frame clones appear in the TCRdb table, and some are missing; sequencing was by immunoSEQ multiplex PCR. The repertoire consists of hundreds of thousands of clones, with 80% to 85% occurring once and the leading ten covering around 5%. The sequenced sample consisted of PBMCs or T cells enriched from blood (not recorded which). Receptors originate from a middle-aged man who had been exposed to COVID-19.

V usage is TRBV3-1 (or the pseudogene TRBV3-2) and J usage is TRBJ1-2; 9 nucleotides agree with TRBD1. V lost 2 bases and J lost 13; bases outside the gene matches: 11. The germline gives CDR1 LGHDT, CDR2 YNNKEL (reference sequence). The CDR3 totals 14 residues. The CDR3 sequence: CASSQSLGQGRFTF. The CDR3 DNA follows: TGTGCCAGCAGCCAATCGCTGGGACAGGGACGATTCACCTTC.

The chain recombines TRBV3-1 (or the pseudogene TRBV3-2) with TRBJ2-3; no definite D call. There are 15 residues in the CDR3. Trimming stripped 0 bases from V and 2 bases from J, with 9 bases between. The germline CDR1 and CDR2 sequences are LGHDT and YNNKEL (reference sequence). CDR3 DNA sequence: TGTGCCAGCAGCCAAGATGGGCTGAACACAGATACGCAGTATTTT. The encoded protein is CASSQDGLNTDTQYF.

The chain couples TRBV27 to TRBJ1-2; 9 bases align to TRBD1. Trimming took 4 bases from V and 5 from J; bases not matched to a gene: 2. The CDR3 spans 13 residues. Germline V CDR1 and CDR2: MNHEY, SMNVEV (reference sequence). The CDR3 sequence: CASSSGQGYGYTF. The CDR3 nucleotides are TGTGCCAGCAGTTCAGGACAGGGGTATGGCTACACCTTC.

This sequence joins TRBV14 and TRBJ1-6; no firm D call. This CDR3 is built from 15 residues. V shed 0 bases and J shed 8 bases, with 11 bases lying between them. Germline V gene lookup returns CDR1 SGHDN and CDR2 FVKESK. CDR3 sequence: CASSQDSRVYSPLHF. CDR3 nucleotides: TGTGCCAGCAGCCAAGACTCGAGGGTATATTCACCCCTCCACTTT.

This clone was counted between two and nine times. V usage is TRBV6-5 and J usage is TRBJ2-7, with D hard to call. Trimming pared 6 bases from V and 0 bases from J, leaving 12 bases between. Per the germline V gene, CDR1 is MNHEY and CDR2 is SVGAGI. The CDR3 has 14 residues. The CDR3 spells CASRLIQTSYEQYF. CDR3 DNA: TGTGCCAGCAGGTTAATACAAACCTCCTACGAGCAGTACTTC.

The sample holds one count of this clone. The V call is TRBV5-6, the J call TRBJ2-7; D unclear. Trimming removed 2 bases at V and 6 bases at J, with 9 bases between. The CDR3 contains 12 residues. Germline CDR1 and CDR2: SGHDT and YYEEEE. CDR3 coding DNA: TGTGCCAGCAGCTTTTTTCACGGCGAGCAGTACTTC. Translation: CASSFFHGEQYF.

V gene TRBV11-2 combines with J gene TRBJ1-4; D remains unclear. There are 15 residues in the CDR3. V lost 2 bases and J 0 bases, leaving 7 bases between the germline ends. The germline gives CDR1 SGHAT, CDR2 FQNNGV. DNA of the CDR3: TGTGCCAGCAGCTTAACGGTTGCAACTAATGAAAAACTGTTTTTT. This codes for CASSLTVATNEKLFF.

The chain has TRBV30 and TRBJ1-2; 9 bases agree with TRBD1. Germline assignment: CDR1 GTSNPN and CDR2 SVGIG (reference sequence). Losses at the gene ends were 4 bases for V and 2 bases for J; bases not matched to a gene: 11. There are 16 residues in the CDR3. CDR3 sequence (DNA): TGTGCCTGGACCCTCCGGGACAGGGCCTACAACTATGGCTACACCTTC. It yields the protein CAWTLRDRAYNYGYTF. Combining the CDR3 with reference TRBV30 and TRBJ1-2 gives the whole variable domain SQTIHQWPATLVQPVGSPLSLECTVEGTSNPNLYWYRQAAGRGLQLLFYSVGIGQISSEVPQNLSASRPQDRQFILSSKKLLLSDSGFYLCAWTLRDRAYNYGYTFGSGTRLTVV.

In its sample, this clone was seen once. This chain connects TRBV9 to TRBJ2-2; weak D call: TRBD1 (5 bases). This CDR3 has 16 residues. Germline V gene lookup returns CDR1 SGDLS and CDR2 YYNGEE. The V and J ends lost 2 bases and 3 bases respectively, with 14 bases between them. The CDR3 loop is CASSVDAGLDTGELFF. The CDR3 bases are TGTGCCAGCAGCGTGGATGCAGGGTTGGACACCGGGGAGCTGTTTTTT.

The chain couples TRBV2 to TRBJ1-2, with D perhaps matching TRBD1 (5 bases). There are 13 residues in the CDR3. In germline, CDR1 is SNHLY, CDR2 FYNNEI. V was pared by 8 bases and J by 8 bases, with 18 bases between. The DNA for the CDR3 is TGTGCCAGCTCCCGGACACGGTCAATCGGCTACACCTTC. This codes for CASSRTRSIGYTF.

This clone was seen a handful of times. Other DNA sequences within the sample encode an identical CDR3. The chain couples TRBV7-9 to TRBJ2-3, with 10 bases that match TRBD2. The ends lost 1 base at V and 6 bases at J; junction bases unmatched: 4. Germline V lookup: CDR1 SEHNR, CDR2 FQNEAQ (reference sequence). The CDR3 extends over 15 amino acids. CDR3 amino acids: CASSLELAGRDTQYF. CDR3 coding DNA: TGTGCCAGCAGCTTAGAACTAGCGGGGCGGGATACGCAGTATTTT.

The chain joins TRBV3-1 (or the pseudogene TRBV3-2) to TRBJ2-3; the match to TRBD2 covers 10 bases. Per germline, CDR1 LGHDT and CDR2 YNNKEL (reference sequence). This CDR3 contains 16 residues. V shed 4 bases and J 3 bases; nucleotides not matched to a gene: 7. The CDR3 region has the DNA TGTGCCAGCAGCCCCCAAGCGGGAGGGCTTACAGATACGCAGTATTTT. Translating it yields CASSPQAGGLTDTQYF.

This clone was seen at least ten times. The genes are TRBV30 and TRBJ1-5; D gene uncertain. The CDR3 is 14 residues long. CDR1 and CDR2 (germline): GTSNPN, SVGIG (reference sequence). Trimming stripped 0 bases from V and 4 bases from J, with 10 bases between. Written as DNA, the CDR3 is TGTGCCTGGAGTGTGGTAGGGAGTAATCAGCCCCAGCATTTT. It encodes CAWSVVGSNQPQHF.